The clone carrying this TCR beta chain was counted many times. Antigen: not known. This record belongs to a study of T cells in Graves' hyperthyroidism and ophthalmopathy. Germline V gene lookup returns CDR1 SGHKS and CDR2 YYEKEE (reference sequence). V lost 1 base and J lost 3, with 13 bases in between. CDR3 length: 15 residues. Findings and caveats of the study: The authors' 13 V-J model separated ophthalmopathy from stable hyperthyroidism.

RNA transcripts yielded amplified TCR beta CDR3 regions. Primed by the HTBI set, a first-round RT-PCR was run on the TCR CDR3. One entry per CDR3 protein, called by TCRdb with MiXCR from the multiplex PCR reads. Of about 290,000 distinct CDR3 sequences in the sample, roughly 13% were seen once. Exclusions: uncontrolled infection, other autoimmune disease, pregnancy, lactation. This sequence joins TRBV5-5 and TRBJ1-2, with D possibly matching TRBD1 (6 bases). This sequence originates from a middle-aged woman with Graves' hyperthyroidism. The sequenced material came from blood. Here the CDR3 DNA reads TGTGCCAGCAGCTTGTCTTACAGGGAGTACTATGGCTACACCTTC. It translates to CASSLSYREYYGYTF.